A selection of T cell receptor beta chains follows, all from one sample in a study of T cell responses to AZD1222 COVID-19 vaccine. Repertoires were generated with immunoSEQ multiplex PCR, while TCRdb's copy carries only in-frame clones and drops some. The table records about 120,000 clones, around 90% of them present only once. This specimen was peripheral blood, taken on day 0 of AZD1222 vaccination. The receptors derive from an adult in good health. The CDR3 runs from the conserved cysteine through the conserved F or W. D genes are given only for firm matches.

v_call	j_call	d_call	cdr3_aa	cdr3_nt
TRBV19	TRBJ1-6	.	CASSIRTVNSPLHF	TGTGCCAGTAGTATTAGAACAGTAAATTCACCCCTCCACTTT
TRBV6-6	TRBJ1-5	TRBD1	CASSRGDSSNQPQHF	TGTGCCAGCAGTAGGGGGGACAGTTCGAATCAGCCCCAGCATTTT
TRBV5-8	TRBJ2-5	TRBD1	CASSLRDRAETQYF	TGTGCCAGCAGCCTACGGGACAGGGCAGAGACCCAGTACTTC
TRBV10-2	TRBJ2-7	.	CASSDSSYEQYF	TGCGCCAGCAGTGACAGTTCCTACGAGCAGTACTTC
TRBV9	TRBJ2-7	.	CASSVAGRETDEQYF	TGTGCCAGCAGCGTAGCGGGCAGGGAAACTGACGAGCAGTACTTC
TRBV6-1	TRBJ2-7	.	CASSERGSLHEQYF	TGTGCCAGCAGTGAACGAGGGTCTCTCCACGAGCAGTACTTC
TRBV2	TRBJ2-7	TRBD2	CASSIAGGSNEQYF	TGTGCCAGCAGTATAGCGGGAGGGTCGAACGAGCAGTACTTC
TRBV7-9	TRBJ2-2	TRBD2	CASSAPGLAGVGRPGELFF	TGTGCCAGCAGCGCCCCGGGACTAGCGGGAGTAGGTCGACCCGGGGAGCTGTTTTTT
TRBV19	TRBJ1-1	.	CASITGSRGVTEAFF	TGTGCCAGTATTACGGGTTCGAGGGGAGTCACTGAAGCTTTCTTT
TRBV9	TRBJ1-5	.	CASSVGTYSNQPQHF	TGTGCCAGCAGCGTGGGGACATACAGCAATCAGCCCCAGCATTTT
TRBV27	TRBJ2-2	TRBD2	CASSLGRVGTGELFF	TGTGCCAGCAGTTTAGGGAGGGTCGGGACCGGGGAGCTGTTTTTT